This T cell receptor (beta chain) was captured by sequencing in a study of blood T cell repertoires in COVID-19. The CDR3 has 19 residues. Germline-derived CDR1 and CDR2 are SGHTA and FQGNSA. V lost 5 bases and J lost 3; bases outside the gene matches: 18. Assay used: immunoSEQ multiplex PCR; TCRdb lists only in-frame clones, some missing. The top ten hold approximately 4.2% of the sample, which has roughly 200,000 clones, approximately 86% seen once. The sample holds a few counts of this clone. The V gene is TRBV7-2, the J gene TRBJ2-5; 10 positions match TRBD2. The specimen was PBMCs or T cells enriched from blood (not recorded which). This TCR was recovered from a woman aged 40-49 years with acute COVID-19. The CDR3 region is CASSPNPASGSNRKETQYF. The CDR3 bases are TGTGCCAGCAGCCCGAACCCCGCTAGCGGGAGTAACCGAAAAGAGACCCAGTACTTC.